The rows below give T cell receptor beta chains drawn from one sample of a study of T cell repertoires in cytomegalovirus infection. TCRdb reprocessed the reads with MiXCR, giving one entry per CDR3 protein. The sample has roughly 800,000 distinct CDR3 sequences, just under 30% seen once. The antigens of these receptors remain unknown. The starting material was cultured CD8+ T cells from PBMCs, obtained from culture after CMV antigen stimulation. The receptors shown here come from a human donor in good health (CMV status not recorded). Some clones in this sample may be carry-over from other donors' samples. Each CDR3 is given with its conserved first and last residue.

v_gene: TRBV19
j_gene: TRBJ1-1
len: 13
CDR3aa: CASGDRAITEAFF

v_gene: TRBV5-6
j_gene: TRBJ2-7
len: 14
CDR3aa: CASSLSTVGYEQYF

v_gene: TRBV4-1
j_gene: TRBJ1-3
len: 16
CDR3aa: CASSQEDDNPGNTIYF

v_gene: TRBV7-6
j_gene: TRBJ2-3
len: 18
CDR3aa: CASSLGLAGAFSTDTQYF

v_gene: TRBV7-6
j_gene: TRBJ2-2
len: 13
CDR3aa: CASDGLNTGELFF

v_gene: TRBV14
j_gene: TRBJ2-5
len: 16
CDR3aa: CASSLTSAGFQETQYF

v_gene: TRBV7-6
j_gene: TRBJ2-1
len: 17
CDR3aa: CASSLVGGGLLYNEQFF

v_gene: TRBV7-2
j_gene: TRBJ1-2
len: 14
CDR3aa: CASSPDRGRNGYTF

v_gene: TRBV5-6
j_gene: TRBJ2-5
len: 15
CDR3aa: CASSSGEGGQETQYF

v_gene: TRBV7-9
j_gene: TRBJ1-2
len: 15
CDR3aa: CASSSLVGTNYGYTF

v_gene: TRBV6-1
j_gene: TRBJ2-1
len: 16
CDR3aa: CASSAKLAIAYNEQFF

v_gene: TRBV9
j_gene: TRBJ2-5
len: 15
CDR3aa: CASSVAGGFQETQYF

v_gene: TRBV7-2
j_gene: TRBJ2-1
len: 17
CDR3aa: CASSLVVSGAIYNEQFF

v_gene: TRBV29-1
j_gene: TRBJ2-1
len: 9
CDR3aa: CSASGTPFF

v_gene: TRBV27
j_gene: TRBJ2-5
len: 13
CDR3aa: CASSSDGGKTQYF

v_gene: TRBV6-5
j_gene: TRBJ2-1
len: 16
CDR3aa: CASSYGTSGFYNEQFF

v_gene: TRBV2
j_gene: TRBJ1-5
len: 16
CDR3aa: CASSDTGWGSNQPQHF

v_gene: TRBV29-1
j_gene: TRBJ2-1
len: 16
CDR3aa: CSVEGGQGVAYNEQFF

v_gene: TRBV28
j_gene: TRBJ2-2
len: 13
CDR3aa: CASRQLNTGELFF

v_gene: TRBV18
j_gene: TRBJ2-1
len: 16
CDR3aa: CASSQYTGISYNEQFF

v_gene: TRBV5-5
j_gene: TRBJ1-6
len: 17
CDR3aa: CASSLGGVSRYNSPLHF

v_gene: TRBV15
j_gene: TRBJ2-5
len: 14
CDR3aa: CATRTGFTQETQYF

v_gene: TRBV6-1
j_gene: TRBJ2-1
len: 12
CDR3aa: CASSGYYNEQFF

v_gene: TRBV5-4
j_gene: TRBJ2-2
len: 16
CDR3aa: CASSLGVGRGTGELFF

v_gene: TRBV20-1
j_gene: TRBJ2-3
len: 15
CDR3aa: CSARDKTESTDTQYF

v_gene: TRBV29-1
j_gene: TRBJ1-2
len: 15
CDR3aa: CSVEGFRPANYGYTF

v_gene: TRBV29-1
j_gene: TRBJ2-7
len: 13
CDR3aa: CSVVAGQGYEQYF

v_gene: TRBV7-2
j_gene: TRBJ1-2
len: 16
CDR3aa: CASSQTVGQPFYGYTF

v_gene: TRBV5-5
j_gene: TRBJ2-3
len: 14
CDR3aa: CASSEPKRADTQYF

v_gene: TRBV7-9
j_gene: TRBJ2-3
len: 14
CDR3aa: CASSYEGRTDTQYF

v_gene: TRBV6-1
j_gene: TRBJ1-5
len: 14
CDR3aa: CASSGDGGGGPQHF

v_gene: TRBV7-8
j_gene: TRBJ1-2
len: 15
CDR3aa: CASSLDPGLRYGYTF

v_gene: TRBV6-1
j_gene: TRBJ1-1
len: 14
CDR3aa: CASSERTLQGEAFF

v_gene: TRBV11-2
j_gene: TRBJ2-2
len: 17
CDR3aa: CASSLVSGGPNTGELFF

v_gene: TRBV7-8
j_gene: TRBJ2-7
len: 14
CDR3aa: CASSLAPRRYEQYF

v_gene: TRBV6-2/TRBV6-3
j_gene: TRBJ1-1
len: 14
CDR3aa: CASSRGILNTEAFF

v_gene: TRBV7-2
j_gene: TRBJ1-2
len: 14
CDR3aa: CASSSSGQGYGYTF

v_gene: TRBV5-4
j_gene: TRBJ1-5
len: 14
CDR3aa: CASSPGLGVQPQHF

v_gene: TRBV27
j_gene: TRBJ1-6
len: 14
CDR3aa: CASSPGTTGSPLHF

v_gene: TRBV6-2/TRBV6-3
j_gene: TRBJ2-2
len: 14
CDR3aa: CASSYVSSTGELFF

v_gene: TRBV13
j_gene: TRBJ1-6
len: 14
CDR3aa: CASSLTRGTSPLHF

v_gene: TRBV7-2
j_gene: TRBJ2-3
len: 15
CDR3aa: CASSISGGSTDTQYF

v_gene: TRBV4-1
j_gene: TRBJ2-7
len: 15
CDR3aa: CASSQVQGSSYEQYF

v_gene: TRBV27
j_gene: TRBJ2-5
len: 17
CDR3aa: CASSFLTSGGHQETQYF

v_gene: TRBV25-1
j_gene: TRBJ1-2
len: 15
CDR3aa: CASSVLGTGGYGYTF

v_gene: TRBV5-1
j_gene: TRBJ2-3
len: 15
CDR3aa: CASSLQRSSTDTQYF

v_gene: TRBV7-3
j_gene: TRBJ2-3
len: 15
CDR3aa: CASSPGLAGVDTQYF

v_gene: TRBV12-3/TRBV12-4
j_gene: TRBJ1-4
len: 15
CDR3aa: CASSLDRDPNEKLFF

v_gene: TRBV27
j_gene: TRBJ2-7
len: 16
CDR3aa: CASSLSGTSGIYEQYF

v_gene: TRBV11-1
j_gene: TRBJ2-5
len: 15
CDR3aa: CASSPFGQGQETQYF

v_gene: TRBV5-1
j_gene: TRBJ2-5
len: 14
CDR3aa: CASRVGTAQETQYF

v_gene: TRBV28
j_gene: TRBJ1-6
len: 18
CDR3aa: CVSSSRTVWGILNSPLHF

v_gene: TRBV5-6
j_gene: TRBJ1-5
len: 15
CDR3aa: CASTPGQGKEQPQHF

v_gene: TRBV7-7
j_gene: TRBJ2-1
len: 13
CDR3aa: CASSLAGGMGQFF